This T cell receptor (beta chain) stems from a study of sequential checkpoint blockade in melanoma. Assay used: immunoSEQ multiplex PCR; TCRdb lists only in-frame clones, some missing. The table records roughly 6,000 clones, less than 20% of them present only once. The CDR3 spans 16 residues. V was pared by 1 base and J by 1 base, with 3 bases of the junction left unmatched. Germline V gene lookup returns CDR1 MGHRA and CDR2 YSYEKL. Findings and limits, study-wide: Clinical benefit was about 30 times likelier when tumor T-cell fraction and clonality increased.

Details on this clone: Its antigen is unidentified.

Treatment here: randomized to nivolumab then ipilimumab (arm A) or the reverse (arm B). Sequencing used tumor tissue (inferred from file names), obtained from a patient given nivolumab and ipilimumab in sequence. The sequence derives from a human donor with melanoma. The chain uses TRBV4-1 and TRBJ2-3; 9 nucleotides line up with TRBD2. The CDR3 region has the DNA TGCGCCAGCAGCCAAGGATTAGCGGGAGGCACAGATACGCAGTATTTT. Encoded protein: CASSQGLAGGTDTQYF.